This T cell receptor beta chain came from a study of blood T cell repertoires in COVID-19. Study-wide background: The United States, Italy and Spain supplied acute and convalescent COVID-19 samples. In each case, the material was cDNA or gDNA derived from T cells, B-cell-depleted T cells, or PBMCs.

Source study methods: Amplification of reference gene primers provided the estimated nucleated cell counts. Measured with immunoSEQ multiplex PCR; TCRdb has only the in-frame clones, and not every one. The D gene and trimming were derived from the DNA, and the V and J assignments and clone size from that table. The sample has tens of thousands of clones; approximately 92% are singletons. Germline CDR1 reads SGDLS; CDR2 reads YYNGEE. The CDR3 contains 13 residues. Trimming at V came to 2 bases and at J to 6 bases, leaving 5 bases not matched to a gene. Sequencing input: peripheral blood. The sequence was collected from a woman aged 60-75 years with active COVID-19. The rearrangement uses TRBV9 and TRBJ2-7; 7 bases line up with TRBD1. The CDR3 DNA reads TGTGCCAGCAGCGTCGGCAGGGGGAGCGAGCAGTACTTC. It translates to CASSVGRGSEQYF.